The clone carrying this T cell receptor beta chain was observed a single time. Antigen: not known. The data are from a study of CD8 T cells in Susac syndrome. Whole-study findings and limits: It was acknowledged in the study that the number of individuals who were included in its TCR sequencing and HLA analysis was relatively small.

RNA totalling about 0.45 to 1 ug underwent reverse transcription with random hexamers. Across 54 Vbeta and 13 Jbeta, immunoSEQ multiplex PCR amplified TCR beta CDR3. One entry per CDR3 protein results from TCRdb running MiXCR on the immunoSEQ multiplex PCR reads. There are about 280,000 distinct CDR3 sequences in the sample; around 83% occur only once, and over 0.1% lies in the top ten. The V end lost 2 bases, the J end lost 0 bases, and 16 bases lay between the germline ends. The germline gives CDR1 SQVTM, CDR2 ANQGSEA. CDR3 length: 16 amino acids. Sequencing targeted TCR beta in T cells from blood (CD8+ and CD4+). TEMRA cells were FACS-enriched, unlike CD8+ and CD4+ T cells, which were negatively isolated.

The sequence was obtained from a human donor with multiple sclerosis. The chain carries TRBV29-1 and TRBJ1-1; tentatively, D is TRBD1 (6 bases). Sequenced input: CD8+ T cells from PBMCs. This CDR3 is CSVESVGARMNTEAFF. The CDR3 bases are TGCAGCGTTGAATCGGTGGGGGCGAGAATGAACACTGAAGCTTTCTTT.